The sequence of this T cell receptor beta chain was determined in a study of T cell repertoires in cytomegalovirus infection. Study details: Based on public TCR beta signatures, there were indications of CMV infection and of a matching HLA type.

TCRdb reprocessed the reads via MiXCR and lists one record per CDR3 protein. The sample lists under 600,000 distinct CDR3 sequences, 16% occurring once. With 2 bases removed from V and 7 bases from J, the gap between germline ends came to 3 bases. The CDR3 is 11 residues long. The germline CDR1 and CDR2 sequences are SEHNR and FQNEAQ (reference sequence). This clonotype came up many times. As yet, its antigen is unknown. Study observations and caveats: The ex vivo response was dominated by HLA-C-restricted CMV-specific TCR beta clonotypes. Using cumulative public TCR beta family frequency, the authors identified those who carried CMV together with the relevant HLA.

The receptor was isolated from a human donor in good health (CMV status not recorded). Some clones in this sample may be carry-over from other donors' samples. The sample consisted of CD8+ T cells from PBMCs. The rearrangement uses TRBV7-9 and TRBJ2-1; no clear D. This CDR3 is CASSLTNEQFF. In nucleotides, the CDR3 is TGTGCCAGCAGCTTAACGAATGAGCAGTTCTTC.